This T cell receptor (beta chain) was identified during a study of CD8+CD57+ T cells in acquired aplastic anemia. TCR beta VDJ and CDR3 profiles were obtained from a genomic DNA template. Each CDR3 protein is one row after TCRdb ran MiXCR on the reads. The sample consists of just over 450,000 distinct CDR3 sequences, around 33% of them appearing once. Previously, flow cytometry had revealed CD8+CD57+ cell expansion in the patients chosen for sequencing. V gave up 7 bases and J gave up 6 bases, with 15 bases separating them. The germline V gene encodes CDR1 SQVTM and CDR2 ANQGSEA. This CDR3 contains 12 residues.

The gene calls are TRBV29-1 and TRBJ1-1, with D uncertain. Sequencing input: sorted CD4+, CD8+, or CD8+CD57+ T cells (not recorded which) from PBMCs. The receptor was derived from a human donor with aplastic anemia. CDR3 sequence reads: CSAMTRQSEAFF. CDR3 nucleotides: TGCAGCGCCATGACCAGACAATCTGAAGCTTTCTTT.